A single sample is the source of the 28 T cell receptor beta chains below, sequenced in a study of blood T cell repertoires in COVID-19. TCRdb's table, derived via immunoSEQ multiplex PCR, lists solely in-frame clones and lacks some. The sample holds fewer than 80,000 clones, over 85% seen once. The sequencing sample was made of peripheral blood. These receptors came from a human donor in a cohort sampled during active COVID-19.

This chain joins TRBV24-1 and TRBJ2-1; 11 positions agree with TRBD2. V lost 3 bases and J lost 8; bases outside the gene matches: 8. CDR1 is KGHDR and CDR2 is SFDVKD in the germline V gene. The CDR3 has 16 amino acids. The CDR3 bases are TGTGCCACCAGTGATAAACTAGCGGGGGCTTTAGATGAGCAGTTCTTC. Translation gives CATSDKLAGALDEQFF.

The chain carries TRBV28 and TRBJ1-2, with 10 bases lining up with TRBD1. The germline V gene encodes CDR1 MDHEN and CDR2 SYDVKM. This CDR3 comprises 14 residues. J was trimmed by 8 bases and V by 8 bases; bases with no gene match: 11. Written as DNA, the CDR3 is TGTGCCAGCGGCCCGGGACAGGGGACGGAGGGCTACACCTTC. This sequence encodes CASGPGQGTEGYTF.

This clone was recorded a few times. The genes are TRBV6-1 and TRBJ2-3; D possibly corresponds to TRBD2 (6 bases). V was shortened by 4 bases and J by 1 base, with 21 bases between the two germline ends. The CDR3 contains 18 residues. Germline-derived CDR1 and CDR2 are MNHNS and SASEGT. The CDR3 bases are TGTGCCAGCAGTGTCCTCCTGAATGGCGGGGTGGGCACAGATACGCAGTATTTT. Amino acid sequence: CASSVLLNGGVGTDTQYF.

The chain combines TRBV2 with TRBJ2-3, with 9 bases fitting TRBD2. CDR3 length: 16 amino acids. Germline values: CDR1 SNHLY, CDR2 FYNNEI. J lost 1 base, V lost 7 bases, and 9 bases had no gene match. The CDR3 DNA is TGTGCCAGCACTTCGGGAGCGGGGGGAGGCACAGATACGCAGTATTTT. Translation: CASTSGAGGGTDTQYF.

In DNA, the CDR3 is TGTGCCAGCTCACCAAACGCGATTCCCGGGGAGCTGTTTTTT. Its protein is CASSPNAIPGELFF. The V gene is TRBV18, the J gene TRBJ2-2; no clear D gene. This CDR3 spans 14 amino acids. The germline V gene encodes CDR1 KGHSH and CDR2 LQKENI. Between the trimmed V and J ends, which lost 2 bases and 6 bases, there was a span of 10 bases.

The chain combines TRBV7-3 with TRBJ1-5; tentative D call: TRBD1 (6 bases). This CDR3 comprises 14 residues. Trimming removed 5 bases at V and 6 bases at J, with 14 bases between. Germline V gives CDR1 SGHTA, CDR2 FQGTGA. The CDR3 region has the DNA TGTGCCAGCAGCCCCGATGGGGGGGCTCAGCCCCAGCATTTT. Translation gives CASSPDGGAQPQHF.

The CDR3 sequence: CASSPTRTGTYGYTF. CDR3 nucleotides: TGTGCCAGCAGCCCCACCCGGACAGGGACCTATGGCTACACCTTC. The rearrangement links TRBV6-5 to TRBJ1-2, with 8 positions matching TRBD1. The CDR3 covers 15 residues. Trimming cost V 6 bases and J 4 bases; bases outside gene matches: 10. Germline-derived CDR1 and CDR2 are MNHEY and SVGAGI.

The table lists this clone with a count of one. This chain links TRBV27 with TRBJ1-4, with D possibly TRBD1 on 5 matching bases. The V and J ends lost 3 bases and 7 bases respectively, with 12 bases between them. CDR1 MNHEY and CDR2 SMNVEV come from the germline V gene (reference sequence). The CDR3 contains 14 residues. The CDR3 protein is CASSLGGTGEKLFF. The CDR3 coding sequence is TGTGCCAGCAGTTTGGGGGGGACGGGTGAAAAACTGTTTTTT. Full variable domain (rest looked up from reference TRBV27 and TRBJ1-4): EAQVTQNPRYLITVTGKKLTVTCSQNMNHEYMSWYRQDPGLGLRQIYYSMNVEVTDKGDVPEGYKVSRKEKRNFPLILESPSPNQTSLYFCASSLGGTGEKLFFGSGTQLSVL.

This clone appeared a single time. This sequence joins TRBV7-3 and TRBJ2-7; 8 positions agree with TRBD2. Trimming removed 2 bases from V and 6 bases from J; junction bases left unmatched: 18. The CDR3 totals 18 residues. Germline V CDR1 and CDR2: SGHTA, FQGTGA. The CDR3 reads CASSLLSSGSSLPAEQYF. DNA for the CDR3: TGTGCCAGCAGCTTATTATCCAGCGGGAGCTCTCTCCCCGCCGAGCAGTACTTC.

The rearrangement uses TRBV6-5 and TRBJ1-1; 7 bases fit TRBD1. In germline, CDR1 is MNHEY, CDR2 SVGAGI. There are 14 residues in the CDR3. The V segment lost 7 bases and the J segment 5 bases; nucleotides outside the gene matches: 10. CDR3 DNA: TGTGCCAGCACCCCCCGACAGGGCAGAACTGAAGCTTTCTTT. This gives the protein CASTPRQGRTEAFF.

This rearrangement joins TRBV7-2 to TRBJ2-7; D is perhaps TRBD1 (6 bases). Germline assignment: CDR1 SGHTA and CDR2 FQGNSA. CDR3 length: 13 residues. V lost 1 base and J lost 7, with 11 bases in between. The CDR3 DNA reads as TGTGCCAGCAGCTTAGATTCAGGGGTTGAGCAGTACTTC. Residues: CASSLDSGVEQYF.

CDR3 sequence reads: CASSQGDRGYGYTF. The CDR3 nucleotides read TGTGCCAGCAGCCAAGGGGACAGGGGCTATGGCTACACCTTC. The chain employs TRBV3-1 (or the pseudogene TRBV3-2) and TRBJ1-2; TRBD1 matches at 10 bases. J lost 4 bases, V lost 1 base, and 0 bases had no gene match. Per germline, CDR1 LGHDT and CDR2 YNNKEL (reference sequence). The CDR3 contains 14 residues.

The V and J genes are TRBV28 and TRBJ2-7; the match to TRBD1 covers 10 bases. CDR3 size: 14 residues. Germline loops: CDR1 MDHEN, CDR2 SYDVKM. With V trimmed by 10 bases and J by 1 base, 7 bases remained unmatched. Here the CDR3 DNA reads TGTGCCACCCGGGACAGGGGTGAATCCTACGAGCAGTACTTC. Encoded protein: CATRDRGESYEQYF.

The V and J genes are TRBV13 and TRBJ1-2, with 8 nucleotides matching TRBD1. CDR1 is PRHDT, CDR2 FYEKMQ, per germline (reference sequence). The CDR3 spans 14 residues. The trim removed 4 bases at V and 6 bases at J, leaving 7 bases unmatched. The CDR3 DNA sequence: TGTGCCAGCAGCTCGGGACAGGTTTTGGATGGCTACACCTTC. This gives the protein CASSSGQVLDGYTF.

The rearrangement joins TRBV19 to TRBJ2-7; D may be TRBD1 (7 bases). CDR1 is LNHDA and CDR2 is SQIVND in the germline V gene (reference sequence). Between the trimmed V and J ends, which lost 9 bases and 4 bases, there was a span of 22 bases. The CDR3 runs 15 residues. The CDR3 nucleotides read TGTGCCAGCCGAACACGCGGGACAGCACCATACGAGCAGTACTTC. Amino acid sequence: CASRTRGTAPYEQYF.

V is TRBV11-2 and J is TRBJ2-1; D not certain. Trimming left V 4 bases short and J 10 bases short, with 11 bases between. CDR1 and CDR2 (germline): SGHAT, FQNNGV. The CDR3 sequence is 12 residues long. DNA for the CDR3: TGTGCCAGCAGCTACAGTTCACAGGAGCAGTTCTTC. Its translation: CASSYSSQEQFF.

The rearrangement links TRBV19 to TRBJ2-2; 11 bases fit TRBD2. V was clipped by 2 bases and J by 4 bases; unmatched bases: 3. The CDR3 covers 16 residues. Looked up from germline, CDR1 is LNHDA and CDR2 is SQIVND (reference sequence). Written as DNA, the CDR3 is TGTGCCAGTAGTATAATAGCGGGAGGGTCCACCGGGGAGCTGTTTTTT. Protein sequence: CASSIIAGGSTGELFF.

The chain recombines TRBV7-9 with TRBJ2-7, with TRBD1 identical over 8 bases. Germline V CDR1 and CDR2: SEHNR, FQNEAQ (reference sequence). V shed 1 base and J 3 bases; nucleotides not matched to a gene: 11. The CDR3 has 17 residues. The CDR3 DNA reads as TGTGCCAGCAGCTTAGTCGCTTGGACAGGGTGGGGCTACGAGCAGTACTTC. Protein sequence: CASSLVAWTGWGYEQYF.

The CDR3 DNA is TGTGCCAGCCTGCCCATTGGACAGGAGCCCTACAATGAGCAGTTCTTC. Translation: CASLPIGQEPYNEQFF. The rearrangement uses TRBV25-1 and TRBJ2-1; 7 nucleotides align to TRBD1. The CDR3 sequence is 16 residues long. V dropped 8 bases and J dropped 2; count of bases not matched to a gene: 12. Germline V gene data show CDR1 as MGHDK and CDR2 as SYGVNS. The full variable domain, completed using reference TRBV25-1 and TRBJ2-1, is EADIYQTPRYLVIGTGKKITLECSQTMGHDKMYWYQQDPGMELHLIHYSYGVNSTEKGDLSSESTVSRIRTEHFPLTLESARPSHTSQYLCASLPIGQEPYNEQFFGPGTRLTVL.

The chain couples TRBV7-2 to TRBJ2-3; 7 nucleotides line up with TRBD1. The CDR3 totals 15 residues. CDR1 and CDR2 from the germline V gene are SGHTA and FQGNSA. V lost 4 bases to trimming and J lost 5 bases; unmatched junction nucleotides: 9. CDR3 in amino acids: CASSSWTGVRDTQYF. DNA for the CDR3: TGTGCCAGCAGCTCGTGGACAGGAGTTAGAGATACGCAGTATTTT.

The CDR3 loop reads CASSLGGGYEQYF. In nucleotides, the CDR3 is TGTGCCAGCAGCTTAGGGGGGGGCTACGAGCAGTACTTC. The V and J genes are TRBV7-2 and TRBJ2-7; 7 bases map to TRBD2. The V gene's germline CDR1 is SGHTA and CDR2 FQGNSA. This CDR3 is built from 13 residues. Trimming took 1 base from V and 3 from J; bases not matched to a gene: 0. The full variable domain, completed using reference TRBV7-2 and TRBJ2-7, is GAGVSQSPSNKVTEKGKDVELRCDPISGHTALYWYRQSLGQGLEFLIYFQGNSAPDKSGLPSDRFSAERTGGSVSTLTIQRTQQEDSAVYLCASSLGGGYEQYFGPGTRLTVT.

The chain has TRBV4-2 and TRBJ2-5, with 9 bases fitting TRBD2. Trimming cost V 0 bases and J 5 bases; bases outside gene matches: 10. The CDR3 contains 17 residues. Germline V gene data show CDR1 as LGHNA and CDR2 as YNFKEQ. The CDR3 DNA sequence: TGTGCCAGCAGCCAAGAGGCGCTAGCGGGGCCGAGGGAGACCCAGTACTTC. It translates to CASSQEALAGPRETQYF.

The chain couples TRBV7-9 to TRBJ2-7, with D unclear. CDR1 SEHNR and CDR2 FQNEAQ come from the germline V gene (reference sequence). This CDR3 comprises 18 residues. The V end lost 7 bases, the J end lost 0 bases, and 25 bases lay between the germline ends. CDR3 in amino acids: CASTPIPTNRADSYEQYF. The DNA of the CDR3 is TGTGCCAGCACCCCGATCCCTACCAATAGAGCTGACTCCTACGAGCAGTACTTC.

The J gene is TRBJ1-2, the V gene TRBV6-5; TRBD1 matches at 8 bases. Germline V CDR1 and CDR2: MNHEY, SVGAGI. Trimming at V came to 5 bases and at J to 2 bases, leaving 4 bases not matched to a gene. The CDR3 totals 14 residues. The CDR3 DNA sequence: TGTGCCAGCAGTCGGACAGGGACAAACTATGGCTACACCTTC. It specifies CASSRTGTNYGYTF.

V usage is TRBV7-9 and J usage is TRBJ1-6; D might be TRBD1 (5 bases). The CDR3 has 12 amino acids. CDR1 is SEHNR and CDR2 is FQNEAQ in the germline V gene (reference sequence). V lost 8 bases and J lost 13, with 15 bases in between. CDR3 sequence reads: CASGGDDMPLHF. The CDR3 DNA sequence: TGTGCCAGCGGGGGGGACGACATGCCCCTCCACTTT.

The J gene is TRBJ2-7, the V gene TRBV6-5; 9 positions match TRBD1. This CDR3 is 15 amino acids long. V lost 6 bases, J lost 3 bases, and 9 bases stayed unmatched. Germline V gives CDR1 MNHEY, CDR2 SVGAGI. CDR3 amino acids: CASRIVGQGFYEQYF. The CDR3 DNA follows: TGTGCCAGCAGAATAGTGGGACAGGGCTTCTACGAGCAGTACTTC.

This clone was seen just once. This chain links TRBV9 with TRBJ2-5, with D possibly TRBD2 on 6 matching bases. Germline-derived CDR1 and CDR2 are SGDLS and YYNGEE. The CDR3 sequence is 13 residues long. The ends were cut back, 4 bases at V and 5 bases at J, with 12 bases in the middle. The CDR3 region is CASSPSGGETQYF. CDR3 DNA sequence: TGTGCCAGCAGCCCTTCTGGGGGGGAGACCCAGTACTTC.

CDR3 amino acids: CASSLRLLNTGELFF. The CDR3 region has the DNA TGTGCCAGCAGCTTGCGACTCCTGAACACCGGGGAGCTGTTTTTT. The rearrangement joins TRBV5-6 to TRBJ2-2; D remains ambiguous. The CDR3 consists of 15 residues. With 1 base removed from V and 1 base from J, the gap between germline ends came to 8 bases. Germline V CDR1 and CDR2: SGHDT, YYEEEE.